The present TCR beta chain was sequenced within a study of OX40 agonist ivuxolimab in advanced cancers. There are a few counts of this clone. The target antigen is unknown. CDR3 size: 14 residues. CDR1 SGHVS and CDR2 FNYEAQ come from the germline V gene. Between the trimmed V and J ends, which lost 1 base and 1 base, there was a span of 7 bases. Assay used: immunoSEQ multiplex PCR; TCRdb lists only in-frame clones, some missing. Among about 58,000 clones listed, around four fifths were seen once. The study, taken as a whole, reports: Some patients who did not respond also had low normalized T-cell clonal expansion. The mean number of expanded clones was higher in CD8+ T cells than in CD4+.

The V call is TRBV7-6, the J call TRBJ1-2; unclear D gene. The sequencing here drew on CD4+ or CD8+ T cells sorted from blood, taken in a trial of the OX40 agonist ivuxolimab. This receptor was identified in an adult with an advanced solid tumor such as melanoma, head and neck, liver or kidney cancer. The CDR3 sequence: CASSLGSGNYGYTF. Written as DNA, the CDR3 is TGTGCCAGCAGCTTAGGATCTGGTAACTATGGCTACACCTTC. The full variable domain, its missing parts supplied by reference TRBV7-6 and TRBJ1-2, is GAGVSQSPRYKVTKRGQDVALRCDPISGHVSLYWYRQALGQGPEFLTYFNYEAQQDKSGLPNDRFSAERPEGSISTLTIQRTEQRDSAMYRCASSLGSGNYGYTFGSGTRLTVV.